These 6 T cell receptor beta chains share one sample of origin, sequenced in a study of T cell clones after liver transplantation. TCRdb's copy holds only in-frame clones and misses some; the assay was immunoSEQ multiplex PCR. The table has about 75,000 clones, roughly 80% seen once. Sequences were derived from CD4+ T cells from blood, sampled about 50 months after liver transplant. These TCRs come from a human patient who received a liver transplant. Some T cells may be graft donor cells.

This clone was recorded a few times. The J gene is TRBJ1-5, the V gene TRBV27; 7 nucleotides line up with TRBD1. V was clipped by 7 bases and J by 2 bases; unmatched bases: 8. The CDR3 is 15 amino acids. CDR1 and CDR2 from the germline V gene are MNHEY and SMNVEV (reference sequence). The CDR3, as DNA: TGTGCCAGCACGGGGGGACAGTATGGCAATCAGCCCCAGCATTTT. Amino acid sequence: CASTGGQYGNQPQHF.

The chain employs TRBV6-6 and TRBJ2-3; 13 positions agree with TRBD2. CDR1 and CDR2 from the germline V gene are MNHNY and SVGAGI (reference sequence). The CDR3 is 15 residues long. V shed 5 bases, J shed 5 bases, and the junction held 4 bases outside the gene matches. Here the CDR3 reads CASSTSGGAGDTQYF. CDR3 DNA: TGTGCCAGCAGTACTAGCGGGGGGGCCGGAGATACGCAGTATTTT.

V gene TRBV5-1 combines with J gene TRBJ1-1; no reliable D call. The CDR3 has 15 amino acids. V shed 2 bases and J shed 3 bases, with 14 bases lying between them. Looked up from germline, CDR1 is SGHRS and CDR2 is YFSETQ. The CDR3 DNA is TGCGCCAGCAGCTTCGGTGGGGATGCCGACACTGAAGCTTTCTTT. It yields the protein CASSFGGDADTEAFF.

The CDR3 spells CASSQDIHRGANVLTF. The DNA of the CDR3 is TGCGCCAGCAGCCAAGATATTCACAGGGGGGCCAACGTCCTGACTTTC. V and J are TRBV4-3 and TRBJ2-6; D might be TRBD1 (5 bases). From germline, CDR1 is LGHNA and CDR2 YSLEER. The CDR3 runs to 16 residues. Deletions cut 0 bases from V and 4 bases from J, with 10 bases between.

This chain connects TRBV30 to TRBJ1-4, with D hard to call. Germline CDR1 GTSNPN, CDR2 SVGIG (reference sequence). The CDR3 has 13 amino acids. The V end was cut by 3 bases, the J end by 8 bases, with 13 bases between. The CDR3 coding sequence is TGTGCCTGGAGCGAAAGGTTTTGGGAAAAACTGTTTTTT. This sequence encodes CAWSERFWEKLFF. The variable domain in full, with the rest retrieved from reference TRBV30 and TRBJ1-4, is SQTIHQWPATLVQPVGSPLSLECTVEGTSNPNLYWYRQAAGRGLQLLFYSVGIGQISSEVPQNLSASRPQDRQFILSSKKLLLSDSGFYLCAWSERFWEKLFFGSGTQLSVL.

The chain carries TRBV4-1 and TRBJ1-5, with 9 bases identical to TRBD1. The junction had 9 bases not matched to a gene; V was cut back by 1 base and J by 5 bases. This CDR3 has 17 amino acids. The germline CDR1 and CDR2 sequences are MGHRA and YSYEKL. The CDR3: CASSQGLQGAKHQPQHF. DNA of the CDR3: TGCGCCAGCAGCCAAGGTTTACAGGGGGCGAAACATCAGCCCCAGCATTTT.